The 20 T cell receptor beta chains reported below all come from one sample, sequenced in a study of shared clonotypes between healthy human individuals. The method was immunoSEQ multiplex PCR; TCRdb's version includes in-frame clones alone and lacks a portion of them. The profile shows over 950,000 clones, approximately 80% of them singletons. Sequencing input: memory CD4+ T cells from PBMCs. Subset of the sample: CD45RA-negative fraction. The receptor source for this set is a man between 18 and 29 years old in good health. Some clones in this sample may be carry-over from other donors' samples.

The chain has TRBV5-6 and TRBJ2-1; D possibly matches TRBD1 or TRBD2 (6 bases each). Trimming shortened V by 4 bases and J by 2 bases, and 16 bases separated the two germline ends. CDR1 and CDR2 (germline): SGHDT, YYEEEE. This CDR3 region has 16 residues. CDR3 sequence (DNA): TGTGCCAGCAGCCGACGGGGGCTAGCGCCCTACAATGAGCAGTTCTTC. Its translation: CASSRRGLAPYNEQFF.

This clone was seen a handful of times. The chain uses TRBV28 and TRBJ2-5, with TRBD2 matching over 13 bases. Germline values: CDR1 MDHEN, CDR2 SYDVKM. The junction had 12 bases not matched to a gene; V was cut back by 6 bases and J by 2 bases. This CDR3 contains 18 residues. CDR3 loop: CASSPTGTSGITQETQYF. The CDR3, as DNA: TGTGCCAGCAGCCCCACCGGGACTAGCGGGATTACACAAGAGACCCAGTACTTC.

This chain links TRBV18 with TRBJ2-7; either TRBD1 or TRBD2 may fit D (7 bases each). The CDR3 is 17 amino acids. The V end lost 3 bases, the J end lost 5 bases, and 23 bases lay between the germline ends. Germline loops: CDR1 KGHSH, CDR2 LQKENI. The CDR3 nucleotides are TGTGCCAGCTCACCCCTCAGGGGAGGGGGCGCTTCCGACGAGCAGTACTTC. Residues: CASSPLRGGGASDEQYF.

This clone was recorded many times. In DNA form, the CDR3 reads TGCGCCAGCAGCCAACCAGACAGGATCTACAATGAGCAGTTCTTC. Residues: CASSQPDRIYNEQFF. This chain uses TRBV4-1 with TRBJ2-1; tentatively, D is TRBD1 (6 bases). The germline V and J ends were trimmed by 2 bases and 3 bases, with 11 bases remaining between them. Germline lookup yields CDR1 MGHRA and CDR2 YSYEKL. The CDR3 contains 15 residues.

CDR3 residues: CASSQAEITGELFF. The CDR3 DNA reads as TGCGCCAGCAGCCAAGCGGAAATAACCGGGGAGCTGTTTTTT. The genes are TRBV5-1 and TRBJ2-2, with D possibly being TRBD2 (5 bases). Germline V gene data show CDR1 as SGHRS and CDR2 as YFSETQ. The CDR3 runs 14 residues. V shed 4 bases and J shed 5 bases, with 12 bases lying between them. The variable domain in full, completed from reference TRBV5-1 and TRBJ2-2, reads KAGVTQTPRYLIKTRGQQVTLSCSPISGHRSVSWYQQTPGQGLQFLFEYFSETQRNKGNFPGRFSGRQFSNSRSEMNVSTLELGDSALYLCASSQAEITGELFFGEGSRLTVL.

This clone was observed many times. The chain has TRBV15 and TRBJ2-5, with a possible D match to TRBD1 (5 bases). The V gene's germline CDR1 is LNHNV and CDR2 YYDKDF (reference sequence). The CDR3 is 15 amino acids. The germline V and J ends were trimmed by 0 bases and 4 bases, with 12 bases remaining between them. CDR3 protein: CATSRDDRSGETQYF. Written as DNA, the CDR3 is TGTGCCACCAGCAGAGACGACAGATCCGGAGAGACCCAGTACTTC.

The chain joins TRBV27 to TRBJ1-2, with a weak D call TRBD1 (6 bases). This CDR3 contains 15 residues. V lost 5 bases, J lost 7 bases, and 20 bases lay in between. The germline V gene encodes CDR1 MNHEY and CDR2 SMNVEV (reference sequence). CDR3 in amino acids: CASSGLGQGSSGYTF. In DNA form, the CDR3 reads TGTGCCAGCAGTGGGTTGGGTCAGGGGTCTTCTGGCTACACCTTC.

The chain employs TRBV2 and TRBJ2-5; perhaps TRBD1 as D (6 bases). CDR1 and CDR2 from the germline V gene are SNHLY and FYNNEI. The ends were cut back, 5 bases at V and 2 bases at J, with 12 bases in the middle. This CDR3 is 14 amino acids long. CDR3 DNA sequence: TGTGCCAGCAGTTATACGGACAGACAAGAGACCCAGTACTTC. Residues: CASSYTDRQETQYF.

The genes are TRBV6-5 and TRBJ2-1; TRBD2 matches 7 bases. This CDR3 has 14 residues. Trimming removed 9 bases from V and 4 bases from J; junction bases left unmatched: 9. CDR1 MNHEY and CDR2 SVGAGI come from the germline V gene. CDR3 residues: CASSSGLIYNEQFF. The DNA of the CDR3 is TGTGCCAGTTCCTCGGGACTAATTTACAATGAGCAGTTCTTC.

This chain links TRBV5-1 with TRBJ1-2; 10 bases align to TRBD1. Germline CDR1 SGHRS, CDR2 YFSETQ. CDR3 length: 16 amino acids. The trim removed 4 bases at V and 8 bases at J, leaving 14 bases unmatched. The CDR3 nucleotides read TGCGCCAGCAGCATGAACCCCCTGGGGACAGGGGACGGCTACACCTTC. It translates to CASSMNPLGTGDGYTF.

The V gene is TRBV5-4, the J gene TRBJ1-1; no clear D gene. V dropped 7 bases and J dropped 0 bases, with 13 bases sitting between them. The germline V gene has CDR1 SGHNT and CDR2 YYREEE (reference sequence). The CDR3 extends over 14 amino acids. The DNA for the CDR3 is TGTGCCAGCGGCCGGGTCCCCATGAACACTGAAGCTTTCTTT. Protein: CASGRVPMNTEAFF.

This chain connects TRBV6-5 to TRBJ1-5, with D tentatively TRBD1 (6 bases). Trimming took off 2 bases at V and 1 base at J, with 12 bases between the two ends. CDR1 and CDR2 (germline): MNHEY, SVGAGI. This CDR3 spans 16 amino acids. CDR3 sequence (DNA): TGTGCCAGCAGTTACGGCACGGGGGCAAGCAATCAGCCCCAGCATTTT. It specifies CASSYGTGASNQPQHF.

The V call is TRBV6-1, the J call TRBJ1-3; D ambiguous. The CDR3 totals 13 residues. V was shortened by 11 bases and J by 2 bases, with 13 bases between the two germline ends. The germline V gene encodes CDR1 MNHNS and CDR2 SASEGT. CDR3 nucleotide sequence: TGTGCCGGCCAGGCCCCTACTGGAAACACCATATATTTT. Translating gives CAGQAPTGNTIYF.

The V call is TRBV5-1, the J call TRBJ1-1, with D possibly matching TRBD1 (5 bases). Germline V gives CDR1 SGHRS, CDR2 YFSETQ. The CDR3 covers 17 residues. Trimming took off 3 bases at V and 2 bases at J, with 20 bases between the two ends. The CDR3 loop reads CASSSKRGEFGNTEAFF. In nucleotides, the CDR3 is TGCGCCAGCAGCTCTAAACGAGGGGAATTTGGAAACACTGAAGCTTTCTTT.

The J gene is TRBJ2-2, the V gene TRBV7-3; 7 bases align to TRBD2. This CDR3 spans 17 amino acids. CDR1 is SGHTA, CDR2 FQGTGA, per germline. The trim removed 5 bases at V and 7 bases at J, leaving 16 bases unmatched. The CDR3 region is CASSPGGFEVRRGELFF. The CDR3 bases are TGTGCCAGCAGCCCCGGGGGGTTTGAAGTTCGACGCGGGGAGCTGTTTTTT.

The V and J genes are TRBV11-2 and TRBJ1-2; D perhaps matches TRBD1 (6 bases). V was clipped by 1 base and J by 6 bases, with 18 bases between them. Germline V gene lookup returns CDR1 SGHAT and CDR2 FQNNGV. CDR3 length equals 16 residues. The CDR3 nucleotides read TGTGCCAGCAGCTTAGTCGGGGGGGCGGCCTTACATGGCTACACCTTC. This encodes CASSLVGGAALHGYTF.

This chain joins TRBV7-8 and TRBJ2-1; D uncertain. V was cut by 4 bases and J by 2 bases, with 15 bases left in between. CDR3 length equals 16 residues. The germline V gene encodes CDR1 SGHVS and CDR2 FQNEAQ. The CDR3 DNA follows: TGTGCCAGCAGCTCATTTCAGGTAGCAGCCTACAATGAGCAGTTCTTC. Its protein product is CASSSFQVAAYNEQFF.

This clone appeared once. This chain links TRBV11-3 with TRBJ2-2; 8 nucleotides line up with TRBD1. The CDR3 totals 16 residues. Trimming at V came to 5 bases and at J to 2 bases, leaving 7 bases not matched to a gene. CDR1 and CDR2 from the germline V gene are SGHNT and YENEEA. The CDR3 spells CASSPGQVFNTGELFF. In nucleotides, the CDR3 is TGTGCCAGCAGCCCGGGACAGGTCTTTAACACCGGGGAGCTGTTTTTT.

This sequence joins TRBV29-1 and TRBJ1-1, with D hard to call. V was pared by 5 bases and J by 5 bases, with 9 bases between. Germline V gene sequence: CDR1 SQVTM, CDR2 ANQGSEA. CDR3 length equals 11 residues. Here the CDR3 reads CSVIRGTEAFF. The CDR3 region has the DNA TGCAGCGTTATTAGAGGGACTGAAGCTTTCTTT. The full variable domain, its missing parts supplied by reference TRBV29-1 and TRBJ1-1, is SAVISQKPSRDICQRGTSLTIQCQVDSQVTMMFWYRQQPGQSLTLIATANQGSEATYESGFVIDKFPISRPNLTFSTLTVSNMSPEDSSIYLCSVIRGTEAFFGQGTRLTVV.

In its sample, this clone was seen a few times. V and J are TRBV30 and TRBJ2-1; 8 nucleotides agree with TRBD2. The CDR3 length is 14 residues. The germline gives CDR1 GTSNPN, CDR2 SVGIG (reference sequence). V was pared by 2 bases and J by 6 bases, with 6 bases of the junction left unmatched. In DNA, the CDR3 is TGTGCCTGGAGTATATTAGCGGGAAGCAATGAGCAGTTCTTC. Protein product: CAWSILAGSNEQFF.